These 31 T cell receptor beta chains share one sample of origin, sequenced in a study of CD8+ T cells in alopecia areata. The sequencing template was cDNA reverse transcribed from extracted RNA. Produced via immunoSEQ multiplex PCR; TCRdb's table is partial and in-frame only. The table shows roughly 180,000 clones, with 45% to 75% occurring only once. Treatment: oral pan-JAK inhibitor, 5-10 mg twice daily. The source was CD4+ T cells sorted from blood, collected at week 4, from a patient treated with tofacitinib. The origin of the receptors is a human donor with alopecia areata.

This chain links TRBV4-3 with TRBJ2-3, with 10 bases aligning to TRBD2. Trimming at V came to 4 bases and at J to 1 base, leaving 5 bases not matched to a gene. CDR1 and CDR2 from the germline V gene are LGHNA and YSLEER. The CDR3 totals 16 residues. The CDR3, as DNA: TGCGCCAGCAGCCCACAGCTAGCGGGGGGCACAGATACGCAGTATTTT. Its translation: CASSPQLAGGTDTQYF.

This clone was picked up many times. The chain couples TRBV4-3 to TRBJ1-2; the D gene is possibly TRBD1 (6 bases). The V gene's germline CDR1 is LGHNA and CDR2 YSLEER. The CDR3 contains 16 residues. V gave up 0 bases and J gave up 7 bases, with 18 bases separating them. CDR3 bases: TGCGCCAGCAGCCAAGAATATACTAACCAGGGGACTGGCTACACCTTC. Its translation: CASSQEYTNQGTGYTF.

The genes are TRBV25-1 and TRBJ1-2; D gene ambiguous. The CDR3 totals 14 residues. V was shortened by 2 bases and J by 4 bases, with 11 bases between the two germline ends. Germline V CDR1 and CDR2: MGHDK, SYGVNS. The CDR3 reads CASSERTAPYGYTF. DNA of the CDR3: TGTGCCAGCAGTGAACGCACAGCTCCCTATGGCTACACCTTC.

The rearrangement uses TRBV18 and TRBJ1-1; D ambiguous. The CDR3 consists of 15 residues. Germline CDR1 is KGHSH and CDR2 is LQKENI. V was trimmed by 3 bases and J by 5 bases, leaving 16 bases between them. In nucleotides, the CDR3 is TGTGCCAGCTCACCGGGTATAGGGTCTAGAACTGAAGCTTTCTTT. Its translation: CASSPGIGSRTEAFF.

The CDR3 reads CASSRGLVEKLFF. The CDR3 DNA is TGTGCCAGCAGCCGGGGACTTGTCGAAAAACTGTTTTTT. The gene calls are TRBV11-2 and TRBJ1-4; TRBD1 might be the D (5 bases). The V gene lost 5 bases and the J gene lost 8 bases, with 12 bases spanning the gap. The germline CDR1 and CDR2 sequences are SGHAT and FQNNGV. The length of the CDR3 is 13 residues.

This clone has a handful of counts. The chain employs TRBV2 and TRBJ1-3; no firm D call. Trimming took off 9 bases at V and 0 bases at J, with 9 bases between the two ends. Per the germline V gene, CDR1 is SNHLY and CDR2 is FYNNEI. This CDR3 is 13 amino acids long. CDR3 bases: TGTGCCAGTAACTCCTACTCTGGAAACACCATATATTTT. This sequence encodes CASNSYSGNTIYF.

V and J are TRBV6-5 and TRBJ2-7; 8 bases fit TRBD1. The V gene's germline CDR1 is MNHEY and CDR2 SVGAGI. The CDR3 is made up of 13 amino acids. Losses at the gene ends were 6 bases for V and 5 bases for J; bases not matched to a gene: 6. The CDR3 loop is CASRQGALNEQYF. In DNA, the CDR3 is TGTGCCAGCAGGCAGGGGGCCCTCAACGAGCAGTACTTC.

The rearrangement joins TRBV28 to TRBJ1-4, with 7 bases that match TRBD1. The CDR3 is 18 amino acids. Germline assignment: CDR1 MDHEN and CDR2 SYDVKM. With 7 bases clipped from V and 4 bases from J, the junction kept 18 bases outside the gene matches. The CDR3 DNA is TGTGCCAGCACCGTGCCCGAGGGCCTACAGGGGAGTAATGAAAAACTGTTTTTT. It is translated as CASTVPEGLQGSNEKLFF.

The V gene is TRBV7-2, the J gene TRBJ2-1, with 11 bases identical to TRBD2. Germline V CDR1 and CDR2: SGHTA, FQGNSA. The J segment lost 7 bases and the V segment lost 6 bases, leaving 8 bases of the junction unmatched. The CDR3 is 15 residues long. CDR3 coding DNA: TGTGCCAGCAGGTTCTCTAGCGGGGGGTTAAATGAGCAGTTCTTC. Protein product: CASRFSSGGLNEQFF.

The chain employs TRBV10-3 and TRBJ1-2, with a possible D match to TRBD1 (5 bases). This CDR3 is built from 15 residues. V was cut by 1 base and J by 8 bases, with 17 bases left in between. Germline assignment: CDR1 ENHRY and CDR2 SYGVKD. CDR3 loop: CAISEWRRREGGYTF. In nucleotides, the CDR3 is TGTGCCATCAGTGAGTGGAGGCGCAGGGAAGGAGGCTACACCTTC.

The table lists this clone with a few counts. The V gene is TRBV23-1, the J gene TRBJ1-2, with D perhaps TRBD1 (6 bases). TRBV23-1 is assigned to the ORF class and has an uncertain function. The CDR3 runs 14 residues. V shed 0 bases and J shed 8 bases, with 13 bases lying between them. CDR3 in amino acids: CASSQSGAARGYTF. The CDR3 DNA follows: TGCGCCAGCAGTCAATCGGGGGCGGCACGGGGCTACACCTTC.

The chain has TRBV4-2 and TRBJ2-3; TRBD2 matches at 10 bases. In germline, CDR1 is LGHNA, CDR2 YNFKEQ. Trimming cost V 1 base and J 1 base; bases outside gene matches: 8. This CDR3 spans 18 amino acids. This chain's CDR3 is CASSQGSVAGGGTDTQYF. CDR3 DNA: TGTGCCAGCAGCCAAGGATCGGTAGCGGGGGGAGGCACAGATACGCAGTATTTT.

This chain joins TRBV7-2 and TRBJ1-1; 7 bases agree with TRBD1. The V and J ends lost 4 bases and 6 bases, in that order; junction bases with no gene match: 8. Looked up from germline, CDR1 is SGHTA and CDR2 is FQGNSA. CDR3 size: 14 residues. The CDR3 loop reads CASSSTGTVSEAFF. The DNA for the CDR3 is TGTGCCAGCAGCTCAACCGGGACAGTCTCTGAAGCTTTCTTT.

V and J are TRBV6-5 and TRBJ1-2; TRBD1 might be the D (5 bases). Germline loops: CDR1 MNHEY, CDR2 SVGAGI. The CDR3 contains 15 residues. V lost 0 bases, J lost 1 base, and 9 bases lay in between. CDR3 region: CASSYSGAYNYGYTF. CDR3 DNA sequence: TGTGCCAGCAGTTACTCAGGGGCCTATAACTATGGCTACACCTTC.

The rearrangement uses TRBV6-5 and TRBJ1-5; D unresolved. This CDR3 spans 16 amino acids. CDR1 MNHEY and CDR2 SVGAGI come from the germline V gene. The V and J ends lost 4 bases and 0 bases respectively, with 13 bases between them. CDR3 coding DNA: TGTGCCAGCAGTTCGTTGGCCGCGCTTAGCAATCAGCCCCAGCATTTT. It specifies CASSSLAALSNQPQHF.

J is TRBJ1-6 and V is TRBV29-1; the D is unclear. Germline lookup yields CDR1 SQVTM and CDR2 ANQGSEA. V gave up 5 bases and J gave up 14 bases, with 13 bases separating them. The CDR3 is made up of 11 amino acids. This CDR3 reads CSVSSETALHF. CDR3 nucleotide sequence: TGCAGCGTTTCCTCAGAGACGGCCCTCCACTTT.

The sample holds a few counts of this clone. The chain links TRBV28 to TRBJ2-7; D unclear. This CDR3 has 11 amino acids. Trimming stripped 7 bases from V and 5 bases from J, with 9 bases between. Germline lookup yields CDR1 MDHEN and CDR2 SYDVKM. The CDR3 bases are TGTGCCAGCACCTTTCTCCACGAGCAGTACTTC. It translates to CASTFLHEQYF.

This rearrangement joins TRBV7-2 to TRBJ1-1; no clear D. Trimming left V 5 bases short and J 10 bases short, with 14 bases between. CDR3 length: 12 amino acids. The germline V gene has CDR1 SGHTA and CDR2 FQGNSA. CDR3 nucleotide sequence: TGTGCCAGCAGCCTTAGTGGGGAGGGAGCTTTCTTT. It specifies CASSLSGEGAFF.

The CDR3 DNA reads TGCGCCAGCAGCTTGGAACCGATAAGAGATACGCAGTATTTT. The encoded protein is CASSLEPIRDTQYF. The chain couples TRBV5-1 to TRBJ2-3, with unresolved D. V was clipped by 0 bases and J by 5 bases, with 10 bases between them. CDR1 and CDR2 (germline): SGHRS, YFSETQ. The CDR3 loop spans 14 amino acids.

The chain links TRBV30 to TRBJ2-5; the match to TRBD2 covers 11 bases. Trimming cost V 5 bases and J 0 bases; bases outside gene matches: 11. Per the germline V gene, CDR1 is GTSNPN and CDR2 is SVGIG (reference sequence). This CDR3 region has 17 residues. For the CDR3, the DNA is TGTGCCTGGCTGCAGAAATCTAGCGGGGGGTACCAAGAGACCCAGTACTTC. Its translation is CAWLQKSSGGYQETQYF.

On this clone: The same CDR3 also results from other DNA sequences found in this sample. The chain employs TRBV5-1 and TRBJ2-3, with D uncertain. Germline V gene lookup returns CDR1 SGHRS and CDR2 YFSETQ. The CDR3 is 13 residues long. V was trimmed by 0 bases and J by 1 base, leaving 3 bases between them. The CDR3 region is CASSLEGTDTQYF. The CDR3 DNA follows: TGCGCCAGCAGCTTGGAAGGCACAGATACGCAGTATTTT.

This rearrangement joins TRBV30 to TRBJ1-1; D ambiguous. CDR3 size: 13 residues. Germline V gives CDR1 GTSNPN, CDR2 SVGIG (reference sequence). Trimming left V 3 bases short and J 4 bases short, with 12 bases between. The CDR3 DNA reads TGTGCCTGGAGGGACGGGCGGTTCACTGAAGCTTTCTTT. Protein product: CAWRDGRFTEAFF.

The J gene is TRBJ2-4, the V gene TRBV28, with TRBD1 as a possible D gene (5 bases). The germline V gene encodes CDR1 MDHEN and CDR2 SYDVKM. V dropped 3 bases and J dropped 2 bases, with 26 bases sitting between them. This CDR3 has 20 amino acids. CDR3 coding DNA: TGTGCCAGCAGTTTTCCGGCAGGGATATCGAGCGATGGTACCAAAAACATTCAGTACTTC. It specifies CASSFPAGISSDGTKNIQYF.

The CDR3 DNA is TGTGCCTGCCAGGGGGTTGATGAAAAACTGTTTTTT. Its translation: CACQGVDEKLFF. V usage is TRBV30 and J usage is TRBJ1-4; 7 nucleotides agree with TRBD1. Trimming at V came to 6 bases and at J to 6 bases, leaving 4 bases not matched to a gene. The germline V gene has CDR1 GTSNPN and CDR2 SVGIG (reference sequence). The CDR3 covers 12 residues.

This clone is a singleton in its sample. The chain joins TRBV30 to TRBJ2-5, with TRBD2 matching over 9 bases. This CDR3 is 16 amino acids long. The ends lost 2 bases at V and 2 bases at J; junction bases unmatched: 9. Germline V CDR1 and CDR2: GTSNPN, SVGIG (reference sequence). CDR3 amino acids: CAWSMRGGTAQETQYF. DNA for the CDR3: TGTGCCTGGAGTATGCGGGGGGGAACTGCGCAAGAGACCCAGTACTTC.

The chain links TRBV30 to TRBJ1-5; 9 bases match TRBD1. Germline loops: CDR1 GTSNPN, CDR2 SVGIG (reference sequence). The trim removed 1 base at V and 3 bases at J, leaving 1 base unmatched. The CDR3 runs 14 residues. The DNA of the CDR3 is TGTGCCTGGAGTGGACAGGGGGACAATCAGCCCCAGCATTTT. As protein: CAWSGQGDNQPQHF.

V and J are TRBV6-5 and TRBJ1-3; possible D gene TRBD1, 5 bases. With 2 bases removed from V and 2 bases from J, the gap between germline ends came to 7 bases. Germline loops: CDR1 MNHEY, CDR2 SVGAGI. This CDR3 has 14 residues. CDR3 DNA sequence: TGTGCCAGCAGTTACGGGGGAACTGGAAACACCATATATTTT. Its protein is CASSYGGTGNTIYF.

V is TRBV30 and J is TRBJ1-4; D not resolved. Germline V gene sequence: CDR1 GTSNPN, CDR2 SVGIG (reference sequence). V dropped 3 bases and J dropped 8 bases, with 22 bases sitting between them. This CDR3 spans 16 amino acids. CDR3 nucleotide sequence: TGTGCCTGGAGCGACCGCATGGTTTTCGGTGAAGAAAAACTGTTTTTT. Its translation: CAWSDRMVFGEEKLFF.

The rearrangement uses TRBV29-1 and TRBJ1-2; D is perhaps TRBD1 (6 bases). The germline gives CDR1 SQVTM, CDR2 ANQGSEA. The CDR3 is 14 residues long. The V end lost 1 base, the J end lost 7 bases, and 16 bases lay between the germline ends. The CDR3 spells CSVEGTAIEGGYTF. In DNA, the CDR3 is TGCAGCGTTGAAGGGACAGCTATCGAAGGTGGCTACACCTTC.

V is TRBV2 and J is TRBJ2-7; 10 positions match TRBD1. The CDR3 length is 15 residues. The germline gives CDR1 SNHLY, CDR2 FYNNEI. V was clipped by 1 base and J by 2 bases; unmatched bases: 2. This chain's CDR3 is CASSEGQGATYEQYF. In DNA form, the CDR3 reads TGTGCCAGCAGTGAAGGACAGGGGGCCACCTACGAGCAGTACTTC.

The chain carries TRBV29-1 and TRBJ2-1, with TRBD2 identical over 8 bases. The V segment lost 4 bases and the J segment 5 bases; nucleotides outside the gene matches: 16. Germline V gene sequence: CDR1 SQVTM, CDR2 ANQGSEA. This CDR3 contains 17 residues. This CDR3 is CSVVPPSAGVRNNEQFF. As DNA, the CDR3 is TGCAGCGTTGTCCCCCCATCAGCGGGGGTTCGTAACAATGAGCAGTTCTTC.